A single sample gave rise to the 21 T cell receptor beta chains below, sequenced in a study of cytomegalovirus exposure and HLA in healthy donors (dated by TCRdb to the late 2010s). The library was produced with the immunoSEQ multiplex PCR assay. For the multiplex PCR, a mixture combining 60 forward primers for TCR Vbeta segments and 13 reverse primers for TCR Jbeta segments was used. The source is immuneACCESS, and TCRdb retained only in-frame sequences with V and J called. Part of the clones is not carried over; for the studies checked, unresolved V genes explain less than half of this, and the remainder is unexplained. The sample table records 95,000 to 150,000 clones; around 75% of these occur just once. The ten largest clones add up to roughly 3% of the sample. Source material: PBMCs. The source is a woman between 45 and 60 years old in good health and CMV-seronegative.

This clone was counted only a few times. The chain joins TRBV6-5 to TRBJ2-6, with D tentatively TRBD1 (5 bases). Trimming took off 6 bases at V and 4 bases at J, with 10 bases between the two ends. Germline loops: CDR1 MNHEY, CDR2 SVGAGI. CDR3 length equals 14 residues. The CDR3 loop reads CASRDSSGANVLTF. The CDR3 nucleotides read TGTGCCAGCAGAGACAGTTCCGGGGCCAACGTCCTGACTTTC.

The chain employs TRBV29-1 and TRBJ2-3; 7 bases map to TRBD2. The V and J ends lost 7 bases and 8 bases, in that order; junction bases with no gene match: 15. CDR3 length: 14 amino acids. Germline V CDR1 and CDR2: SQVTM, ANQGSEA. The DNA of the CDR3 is TGCAGCGCCGAAAGCGGGAAGCAAAGGGGTACGCAGTATTTT. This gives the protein CSAESGKQRGTQYF.

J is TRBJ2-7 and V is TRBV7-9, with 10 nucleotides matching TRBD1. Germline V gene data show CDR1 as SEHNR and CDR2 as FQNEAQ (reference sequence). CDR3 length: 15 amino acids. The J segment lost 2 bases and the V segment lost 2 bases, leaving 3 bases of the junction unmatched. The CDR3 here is CASSLSGTGAYEQYF. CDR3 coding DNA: TGTGCCAGCAGCTTAAGTGGGACAGGGGCCTACGAGCAGTACTTC.

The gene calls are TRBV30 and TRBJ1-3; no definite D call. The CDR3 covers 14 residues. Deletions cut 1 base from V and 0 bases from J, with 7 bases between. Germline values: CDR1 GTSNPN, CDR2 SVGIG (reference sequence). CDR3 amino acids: CAWSGPFSGNTIYF. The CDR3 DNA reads TGTGCCTGGAGTGGTCCGTTCTCTGGAAACACCATATATTTT.

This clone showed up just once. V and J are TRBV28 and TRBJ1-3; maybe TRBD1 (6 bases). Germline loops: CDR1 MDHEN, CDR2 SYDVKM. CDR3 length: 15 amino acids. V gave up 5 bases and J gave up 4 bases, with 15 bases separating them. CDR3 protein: CASSNSGGAGNTIYF. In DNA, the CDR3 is TGTGCCAGCAGTAACTCGGGGGGGGCGGGAAACACCATATATTTT. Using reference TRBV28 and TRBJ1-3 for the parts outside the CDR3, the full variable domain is DVKVTQSSRYLVKRTGEKVFLECVQDMDHENMFWYRQDPGLGLRLIYFSYDVKMKEKGDIPEGYSVSREKKERFSLILESASTNQTSMYLCASSNSGGAGNTIYFGEGSWLTVV.

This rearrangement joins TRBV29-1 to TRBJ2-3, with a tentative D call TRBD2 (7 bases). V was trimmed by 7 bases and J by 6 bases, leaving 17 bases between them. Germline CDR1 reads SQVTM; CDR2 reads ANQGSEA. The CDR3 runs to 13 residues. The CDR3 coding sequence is TGCAGCGGGACTAGGGGGGGAGATGATACGCAGTATTTT. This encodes CSGTRGGDDTQYF.

The DNA of the CDR3 is TGTGCTAGTGGGACACCAAACACTGAAGCTTTCTTT. Translated, it gives CASGTPNTEAFF. The chain links TRBV12-5 to TRBJ1-1, with D unresolved. The length of the CDR3 is 12 residues. V lost 6 bases to trimming and J lost 2 bases, with 7 bases between them. Germline assignment: CDR1 LGHNT and CDR2 FRNRAP.

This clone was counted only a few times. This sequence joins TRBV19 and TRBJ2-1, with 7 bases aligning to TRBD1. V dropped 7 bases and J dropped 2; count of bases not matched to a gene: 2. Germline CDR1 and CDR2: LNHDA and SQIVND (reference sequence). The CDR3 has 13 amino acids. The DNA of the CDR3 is TGTGCCAGTAAAACAGGGGCCTACAATGAGCAGTTCTTC. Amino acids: CASKTGAYNEQFF.

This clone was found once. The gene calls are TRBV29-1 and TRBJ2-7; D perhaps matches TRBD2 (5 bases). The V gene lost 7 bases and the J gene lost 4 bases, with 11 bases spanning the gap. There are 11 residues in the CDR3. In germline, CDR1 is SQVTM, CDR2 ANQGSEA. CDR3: CSAGLQYEQYF. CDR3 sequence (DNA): TGCAGCGCCGGACTTCAGTACGAGCAGTACTTC.

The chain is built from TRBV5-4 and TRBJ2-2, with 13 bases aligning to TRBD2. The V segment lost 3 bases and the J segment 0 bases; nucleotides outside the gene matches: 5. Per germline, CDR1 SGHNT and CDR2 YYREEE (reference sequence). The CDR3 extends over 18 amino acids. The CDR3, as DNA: TGTGCCAGCAGCTCCGGACTAGCGGGAGATCCGAACACCGGGGAGCTGTTTTTT. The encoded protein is CASSSGLAGDPNTGELFF.

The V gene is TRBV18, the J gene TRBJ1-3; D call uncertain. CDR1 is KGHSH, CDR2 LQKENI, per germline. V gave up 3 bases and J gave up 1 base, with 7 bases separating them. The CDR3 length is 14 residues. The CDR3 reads CASSPPGSGNTIYF. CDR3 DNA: TGTGCCAGCTCACCCCCAGGATCTGGAAACACCATATATTTT.

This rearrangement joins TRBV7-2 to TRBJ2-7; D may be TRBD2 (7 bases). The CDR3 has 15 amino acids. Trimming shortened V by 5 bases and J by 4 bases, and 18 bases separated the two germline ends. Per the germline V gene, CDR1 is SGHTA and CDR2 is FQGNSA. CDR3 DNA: TGTGCCAGCAGCCAAAACGGGGGGCACCGGTACGAGCAGTACTTC. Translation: CASSQNGGHRYEQYF.

CDR3 DNA sequence: TGTGCCAGCAGCCCGCAGACTAGCGGGAGCAGTTTGGATACGCAGTATTTT. It encodes CASSPQTSGSSLDTQYF. The gene calls are TRBV7-2 and TRBJ2-3; 12 bases align to TRBD2. CDR3 size: 17 residues. Trimming took 5 bases from V and 6 from J; bases not matched to a gene: 12. Germline V lookup: CDR1 SGHTA, CDR2 FQGNSA.

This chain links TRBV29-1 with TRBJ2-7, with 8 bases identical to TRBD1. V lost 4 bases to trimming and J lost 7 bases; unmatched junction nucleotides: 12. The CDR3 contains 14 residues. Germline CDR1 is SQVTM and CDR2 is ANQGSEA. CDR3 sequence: CSVGSGTGGGEQYF. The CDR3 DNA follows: TGCAGCGTTGGATCCGGGACAGGTGGCGGGGAGCAGTACTTC.

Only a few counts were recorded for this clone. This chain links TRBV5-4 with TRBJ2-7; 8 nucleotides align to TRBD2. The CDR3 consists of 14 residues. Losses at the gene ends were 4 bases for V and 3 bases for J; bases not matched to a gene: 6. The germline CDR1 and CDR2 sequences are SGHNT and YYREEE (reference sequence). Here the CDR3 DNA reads TGTGCCAGCAGCCCAGGACTAGCTCTCTACGAGCAGTACTTC. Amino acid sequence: CASSPGLALYEQYF.

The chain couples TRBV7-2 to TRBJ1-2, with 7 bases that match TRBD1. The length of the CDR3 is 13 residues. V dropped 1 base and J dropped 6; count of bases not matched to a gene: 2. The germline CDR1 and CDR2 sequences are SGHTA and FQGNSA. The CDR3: CASSLVTGNGYTF. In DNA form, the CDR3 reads TGTGCCAGCAGCTTAGTGACAGGGAATGGCTACACCTTC.

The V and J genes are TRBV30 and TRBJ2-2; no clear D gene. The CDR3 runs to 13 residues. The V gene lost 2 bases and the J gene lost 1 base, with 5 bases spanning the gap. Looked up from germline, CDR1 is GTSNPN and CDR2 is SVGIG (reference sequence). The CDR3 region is CAWSLRNTGELFF. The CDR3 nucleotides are TGTGCCTGGAGTTTGAGGAACACCGGGGAGCTGTTTTTT.

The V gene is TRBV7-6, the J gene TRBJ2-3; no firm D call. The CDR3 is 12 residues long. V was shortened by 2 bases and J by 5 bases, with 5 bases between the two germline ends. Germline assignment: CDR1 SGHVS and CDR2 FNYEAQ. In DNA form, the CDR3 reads TGTGCCAGCAGCTTAATGCGAGATACGCAGTATTTT. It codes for CASSLMRDTQYF.

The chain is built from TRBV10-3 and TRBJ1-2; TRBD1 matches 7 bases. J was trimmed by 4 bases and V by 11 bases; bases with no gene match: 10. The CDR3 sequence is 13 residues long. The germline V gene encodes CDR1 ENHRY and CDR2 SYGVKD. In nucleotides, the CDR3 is TGTGCCGTTACAGGGGTTGGAGTCTATGGCTACACCTTC. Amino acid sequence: CAVTGVGVYGYTF.

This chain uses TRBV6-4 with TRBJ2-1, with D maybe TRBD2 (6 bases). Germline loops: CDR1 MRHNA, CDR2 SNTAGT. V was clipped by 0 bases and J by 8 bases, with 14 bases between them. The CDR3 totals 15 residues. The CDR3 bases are TGTGCCAGCAGTGACTCGGGCGGGGCCCAGGATGAGCAGTTCTTC. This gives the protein CASSDSGGAQDEQFF.

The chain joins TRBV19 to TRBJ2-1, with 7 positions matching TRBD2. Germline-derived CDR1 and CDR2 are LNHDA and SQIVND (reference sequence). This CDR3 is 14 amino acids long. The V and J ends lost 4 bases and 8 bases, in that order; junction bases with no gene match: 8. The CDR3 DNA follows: TGTGCCAGTAGTACCTCGAGGGAGGGGTATGAGCAGTTCTTC. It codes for CASSTSREGYEQFF.